The 27 T cell receptor beta chains listed next were all sequenced from one sample in a study of T cell responses to AZD1222 COVID-19 vaccine. TCRdb's copy holds only in-frame clones and misses some; the assay was immunoSEQ multiplex PCR. Altogether some 140,000 clones are present, roughly 92% being singletons, with the ten largest covering 4.5% to 6%. Sequenced material: peripheral blood, taken on day 0 of AZD1222 vaccination. Every receptor here comes from an adult in good health.

The V and J genes are TRBV28 and TRBJ2-5; possibly TRBD2 for D (6 bases). V was clipped by 7 bases and J by 4 bases, with 16 bases between them. The germline gives CDR1 MDHEN, CDR2 SYDVKM. The CDR3 is 14 residues long. The CDR3 sequence is CASTPDRRGETQYF. The CDR3 DNA reads as TGTGCCAGCACACCGGACCGGCGGGGAGAGACCCAGTACTTC.

The rearrangement joins TRBV30 to TRBJ1-2, with 7 bases that match TRBD1. The ends lost 1 base at V and 1 base at J; junction bases unmatched: 12. The CDR3 is made up of 17 amino acids. Germline CDR1 reads GTSNPN; CDR2 reads SVGIG (reference sequence). The CDR3 region has the DNA TGTGCCTGGAGTGACAGGGGTCACCTCTTGGTTAACTATGGCTACACCTTC. As protein: CAWSDRGHLLVNYGYTF. The full variable domain, in which reference TRBV30 and TRBJ1-2 provide the parts outside the CDR3, is SQTIHQWPATLVQPVGSPLSLECTVEGTSNPNLYWYRQAAGRGLQLLFYSVGIGQISSEVPQNLSASRPQDRQFILSSKKLLLSDSGFYLCAWSDRGHLLVNYGYTFGSGTRLTVV.

The genes are TRBV5-5 and TRBJ2-3; D is perhaps TRBD1 or TRBD2 (6 bases each). The V and J ends lost 1 base and 2 bases respectively, with 11 bases between them. This CDR3 has 15 residues. Germline CDR1 and CDR2: SGHKS and YYEKEE (reference sequence). The DNA for the CDR3 is TGTGCCAGCAGCTTGTACAGGGAGGCCACAGATACGCAGTATTTT. It yields the protein CASSLYREATDTQYF.

The chain links TRBV10-3 to TRBJ2-3; tentatively, D is TRBD2 (6 bases). V lost 6 bases and J 1 base, leaving 14 bases between the germline ends. Germline CDR1 reads ENHRY; CDR2 reads SYGVKD. The CDR3 covers 15 residues. The CDR3 region is CAISDSSGGTDTQYF. The CDR3 nucleotides read TGTGCCATCAGCGACTCCTCGGGAGGCACAGATACGCAGTATTTT.

V gene TRBV6-5 combines with J gene TRBJ1-5; D is ambiguous. This CDR3 is built from 13 residues. Per germline, CDR1 MNHEY and CDR2 SVGAGI. Trimming stripped 0 bases from V and 6 bases from J, with 6 bases between. The CDR3 reads CASSYSLTQPQHF. DNA of the CDR3: TGTGCCAGCAGTTACTCCCTTACTCAGCCCCAGCATTTT.

The V gene is TRBV3-1 (or the pseudogene TRBV3-2), the J gene TRBJ1-1, with 7 bases lining up with TRBD1. V lost 0 bases, J lost 1 base, and 11 bases stayed unmatched. The length of the CDR3 is 18 residues. Germline CDR1 reads LGHDT; CDR2 reads YNNKEL (reference sequence). The CDR3 is CASSQDPRRGLGNTEAFF. DNA for the CDR3: TGTGCCAGCAGCCAAGATCCTCGGAGGGGGCTTGGGAACACTGAAGCTTTCTTT.

The rearrangement links TRBV5-4 to TRBJ2-6; D is tentatively TRBD1 or TRBD2 (5 bases each). The CDR3 runs 16 residues. Germline values: CDR1 SGHNT, CDR2 YYREEE (reference sequence). V lost 4 bases and J 0 bases, leaving 11 bases between the germline ends. The CDR3 DNA sequence: TGTGCCAGCAGCCCCCCCGGGGCCTCTGGGGCCAACGTCCTGACTTTC. This gives the protein CASSPPGASGANVLTF.

Written as DNA, the CDR3 is TGTGCCAGCAGCGTAGATCCGGAACATTCTCGGAACTATGGCTACACCTTC. Translated, it gives CASSVDPEHSRNYGYTF. The chain employs TRBV9 and TRBJ1-2; the D is unclear. With 0 bases removed from V and 2 bases from J, the gap between germline ends came to 17 bases. Germline lookup yields CDR1 SGDLS and CDR2 YYNGEE. This CDR3 spans 17 amino acids.

The chain links TRBV5-1 to TRBJ2-7; D is possibly TRBD2 (5 bases). From germline, CDR1 is SGHRS and CDR2 YFSETQ. Trimming pared 2 bases from V and 3 bases from J, leaving 9 bases between. The CDR3 has 13 amino acids. Here the CDR3 reads CASSFGLNYEQYF. In DNA, the CDR3 is TGCGCCAGCAGCTTCGGACTCAACTACGAGCAGTACTTC.

This chain joins TRBV21-1 and TRBJ1-5. TRBV21-1 represents a pseudogene. There are 16 residues in the CDR3. The CDR3 loop reads CASSTAFLIKNQPQHF. Written as DNA, the CDR3 is TGTGCCAGCAGCACGGCCTTTCTTATCAAAAATCAGCCCCAGCATTTT.

V usage is TRBV27 and J usage is TRBJ2-1, with TRBD1 matching 8 bases. The CDR3 spans 15 residues. Germline-derived CDR1 and CDR2 are MNHEY and SMNVEV (reference sequence). V lost 3 bases and J lost 7; bases outside the gene matches: 8. CDR3 coding DNA: TGTGCCAGCAGTTTCCGGCAGGGGGCTAGGAATGAGCAGTTCTTC. This gives the protein CASSFRQGARNEQFF.

The chain recombines TRBV15 with TRBJ1-1; TRBD1 agrees at 9 bases. CDR1 and CDR2 (germline): LNHNV, YYDKDF (reference sequence). The CDR3 is 14 amino acids. Trimming removed 8 bases from V and 5 bases from J; junction bases left unmatched: 9. The CDR3 is CATLLDRGRTEAFF. In DNA, the CDR3 is TGTGCCACCCTCCTGGACAGGGGTCGTACTGAAGCTTTCTTT.

This chain joins TRBV29-1 and TRBJ2-5; 7 nucleotides agree with TRBD1. V lost 0 bases to trimming and J lost 4 bases; unmatched junction nucleotides: 5. The CDR3 is 14 amino acids. The germline CDR1 and CDR2 sequences are SQVTM and ANQGSEA. The CDR3 sequence: CSVEDGAGGETQYF. The DNA for the CDR3 is TGCAGCGTTGAAGATGGGGCAGGGGGAGAGACCCAGTACTTC.

This chain connects TRBV10-2 to TRBJ2-3; 9 bases are a match to TRBD2. CDR3 length equals 14 residues. The ends lost 3 bases at V and 8 bases at J; junction bases unmatched: 6. Germline CDR1 is WSHSY and CDR2 is SAAADI. CDR3 in amino acids: CASSEAGGGGTQYF. In nucleotides, the CDR3 is TGCGCCAGCAGTGAAGCGGGGGGCGGGGGTACGCAGTATTTT.

This rearrangement joins TRBV19 to TRBJ1-2, with D perhaps TRBD1 (6 bases). Germline V gene sequence: CDR1 LNHDA, CDR2 SQIVND (reference sequence). Trimming removed 10 bases at V and 2 bases at J, with 14 bases between. The CDR3 loop spans 13 amino acids. CDR3 sequence (DNA): TGTGCCACCGCCCCGGGGGCCAACTATGGCTACACCTTC. Protein sequence: CATAPGANYGYTF. Using reference TRBV19 and TRBJ1-2 for the parts outside the CDR3, the full variable domain is DGGITQSPKYLFRKEGQNVTLSCEQNLNHDAMYWYRQDPGQGLRLIYYSQIVNDFQKGDIAEGYSVSREKKESFPLTVTSAQKNPTAFYLCATAPGANYGYTFGSGTRLTVV.

The V call is TRBV19, the J call TRBJ2-7; 11 positions match TRBD2. V lost 4 bases and J lost 6; bases outside the gene matches: 2. CDR3 length equals 13 residues. In germline, CDR1 is LNHDA, CDR2 SQIVND (reference sequence). The CDR3 protein is CASSSGLAGEQYF. The CDR3 DNA follows: TGTGCCAGTAGTAGCGGACTAGCGGGCGAGCAGTACTTC.

This chain joins TRBV6-2 or TRBV6-3 and TRBJ1-1; maybe TRBD1 (5 bases). The germline CDR1 and CDR2 sequences are MNHEY and SVGEGT. Trimming left V 0 bases short and J 3 bases short, with 11 bases between. This CDR3 spans 15 amino acids. The CDR3 protein is CASSYSGEFDTEAFF. In DNA, the CDR3 is TGTGCCAGCAGTTACTCAGGGGAGTTCGACACTGAAGCTTTCTTT.

The chain uses TRBV28 and TRBJ2-1, with TRBD2 as a possible D gene (5 bases). Germline V gene sequence: CDR1 MDHEN, CDR2 SYDVKM. V lost 3 bases and J lost 6, with 12 bases in between. The CDR3 has 14 amino acids. The CDR3 DNA reads TGTGCCAGCAGTTTCCTTCCCCGGGGCAATGAGCAGTTCTTC. This codes for CASSFLPRGNEQFF.

The V gene is TRBV12-5, the J gene TRBJ1-2, with a tentative D call TRBD1 (6 bases). CDR1 and CDR2 from the germline V gene are LGHNT and FRNRAP. Between the trimmed V and J ends, which lost 5 bases and 6 bases, there was a span of 19 bases. The CDR3 is 15 residues long. The CDR3 loop reads CASGVTRGTLNGYTF. CDR3 nucleotide sequence: TGTGCTAGTGGTGTGACCCGTGGGACACTTAATGGCTACACCTTC.

The chain joins TRBV30 to TRBJ1-3; 7 bases are shared with TRBD1. After removal of 4 bases from V and 0 bases from J, the junction contained 6 bases not matched to a gene. This CDR3 contains 15 residues. The germline V gene encodes CDR1 GTSNPN and CDR2 SVGIG (reference sequence). CDR3 sequence reads: CAWNAQGNSGNTIYF. The CDR3 region has the DNA TGTGCCTGGAACGCACAGGGGAACTCTGGAAACACCATATATTTT.

Here the CDR3 DNA reads TGCAGTGCTAGTGATGGGGGCGAAGAAAAACTGTTTTTT. Protein: CSASDGGEEKLFF. The V and J genes are TRBV20-1 and TRBJ1-4, with D possibly being TRBD1 (6 bases). The CDR3 length is 13 residues. CDR1 is DFQATT and CDR2 is SNEGSKA in the germline V gene (reference sequence). V was shortened by 3 bases and J by 8 bases, with 13 bases between the two germline ends.

The chain carries TRBV3-1 (or the pseudogene TRBV3-2) and TRBJ1-1; D unresolved. The CDR3 is 15 residues long. The V end was cut by 1 base, the J end by 3 bases, with 12 bases between. Germline-derived CDR1 and CDR2 are LGHDT and YNNKEL (reference sequence). CDR3 sequence: CASSQGVRSDTEAFF. Written as DNA, the CDR3 is TGTGCCAGCAGCCAAGGCGTACGGTCGGACACTGAAGCTTTCTTT.

The gene calls are TRBV5-1 and TRBJ2-3; D is uncertain. Germline-derived CDR1 and CDR2 are SGHRS and YFSETQ. The CDR3 extends over 14 amino acids. Trimming stripped 8 bases from V and 2 bases from J, with 15 bases between. The CDR3 protein is CASSPEFDTDTQYF. The CDR3 DNA reads TGCGCCAGTTCCCCGGAGTTTGACACAGATACGCAGTATTTT.

The rearrangement links TRBV9 to TRBJ2-4; D is uncertain. CDR1 is SGDLS and CDR2 is YYNGEE in the germline V gene. The CDR3 totals 15 residues. Between the trimmed V and J ends, which lost 0 bases and 1 base, there was a span of 8 bases. The CDR3 region is CASSVDLGAKNIQYF. The CDR3 DNA reads TGTGCCAGCAGCGTAGACTTGGGGGCCAAAAACATTCAGTACTTC. The full variable domain, in which reference TRBV9 and TRBJ2-4 provide the parts outside the CDR3, is DSGVTQTPKHLITATGQRVTLRCSPRSGDLSVYWYQQSLDQGLQFLIQYYNGEERAKGNILERFSAQQFPDLHSELNLSSLELGDSALYFCASSVDLGAKNIQYFGAGTRLSVL.

This chain joins TRBV25-1 and TRBJ1-1, with a possible D match to TRBD1 (5 bases). The length of the CDR3 is 13 residues. Germline V gene lookup returns CDR1 MGHDK and CDR2 SYGVNS. V dropped 1 base and J dropped 11 bases, with 14 bases sitting between them. Written as DNA, the CDR3 is TGTGCCAGCAGTGAATGGCAGGGTAACAGGGCTTTCTTT. This gives the protein CASSEWQGNRAFF. Looking up the rest from reference TRBV25-1 and TRBJ1-1 gives the full variable domain: EADIYQTPRYLVIGTGKKITLECSQTMGHDKMYWYQQDPGMELHLIHYSYGVNSTEKGDLSSESTVSRIRTEHFPLTLESARPSHTSQYLCASSEWQGNRAFFGQGTRLTVV.

The chain employs TRBV28 and TRBJ1-4; D is unresolved. Trimming pared 3 bases from V and 6 bases from J, leaving 11 bases between. CDR3 length: 14 residues. Looked up from germline, CDR1 is MDHEN and CDR2 is SYDVKM. Here the CDR3 reads CASSFSSVDEKLFF. In DNA, the CDR3 is TGTGCCAGCAGTTTCTCCAGTGTAGATGAAAAACTGTTTTTT.

V and J are TRBV28 and TRBJ2-7, with TRBD1 identical over 8 bases. The germline gives CDR1 MDHEN, CDR2 SYDVKM. The CDR3 totals 15 residues. V shed 3 bases and J 1 base; nucleotides not matched to a gene: 5. CDR3 nucleotides: TGTGCCAGCAGTTTTTCAGGGGGCCCGTCCTACGAGCAGTACTTC. Protein product: CASSFSGGPSYEQYF.